Presented here are 28 T cell receptor beta chains from one specimen sequenced in a study of molecular identifiers for immune sequencing clone quantification. TCRdb ran MiXCR on the PCR reads and lists one entry per CDR3 protein. The sample lists some 320,000 distinct CDR3 sequences, about a fifth occurring once. Sequencing was done on a sample of naive CD8+ T cells from blood, with Jurkat cell RNA spiked in. The sample's subset: FACS-sorted CD8+CD4-CCR7+CD45RA+ naive T cells. The source is a human donor in good health. Some libraries in this study had Jurkat cell RNA spiked in.

The rearrangement uses TRBV10-2 and TRBJ1-6, with D uncertain. The germline V and J ends were trimmed by 7 bases and 0 bases, with 7 bases remaining between them. The length of the CDR3 is 14 residues. Looked up from germline, CDR1 is WSHSY and CDR2 is SAAADI. The CDR3 region has the DNA TGCGCCAGCATGCCTATCTCCTATAATTCACCCCTCCACTTT. Amino acid sequence: CASMPISYNSPLHF.

A word on this clonotype: The conserved phenylalanine or tryptophan is not found at the CDR3 terminus, so this likely reflects a read error. This chain links TRBV7-6 with TRBJ2-2; 9 bases map to TRBD2. The CDR3 covers 15 residues. Germline CDR1 is SGHVS and CDR2 is FNYEAQ. Trimming took 3 bases from V and 8 from J; bases not matched to a gene: 7. In DNA, the CDR3 is TGTGCCAGCAGCTTCTCAGCGGGGGGTACTGGGGAGCTGTTTCTT. The encoded protein is CASSFSAGGTGELFL.

This clonotype was seen many times. This chain joins TRBV6-1 and TRBJ2-3; a possible D gene is TRBD1 (6 bases). The germline gives CDR1 MNHNS, CDR2 SASEGT. The CDR3 has 17 amino acids. The V gene lost 0 bases and the J gene lost 2 bases, with 15 bases spanning the gap. CDR3 bases: TGTGCCAGCAGTGAAGCGCACGGGACATTGAACACAGATACGCAGTATTTT. It codes for CASSEAHGTLNTDTQYF.

This clonotype has ten or more counts. This chain joins TRBV5-6 and TRBJ2-3, with 10 bases fitting TRBD2. J lost 6 bases, V lost 5 bases, and 6 bases had no gene match. CDR1 is SGHDT and CDR2 is YYEEEE in the germline V gene. The CDR3 runs 14 residues. The CDR3 region has the DNA TGTGCCAGCAGTACTAGCGGGGATTTTGATACGCAGTATTTT. Translating it yields CASSTSGDFDTQYF.

A word on this clonotype: This sequence may be a read error, since a much larger clone differs from it by one base. The chain carries TRBV3-1 and TRBJ2-3; D not certain. The CDR3 sequence is 16 residues long. Per germline, CDR1 LGHDT and CDR2 YNNKEL (reference sequence). The CDR3 loop is CASSQDFGRTTVTQYF. DNA for the CDR3: TGTGCCAGCAGCCAAGATTTCGGACGGACCACAGTTACGCAGTATTTT.

V is TRBV7-6 and J is TRBJ1-1; D call uncertain. Per the germline V gene, CDR1 is SGHVS and CDR2 is FNYEAQ. V was trimmed by 1 base and J by 7 bases, leaving 10 bases between them. This CDR3 contains 13 residues. CDR3 DNA: TGTGCCAGCAGCTTAGGAGGGATTAATGAAGCTTTCTTT. It is translated as CASSLGGINEAFF.

This clonotype was detected a few times. The rearrangement joins TRBV2 to TRBJ1-5, with 9 positions matching TRBD1. CDR1 is SNHLY, CDR2 FYNNEI, per germline. This CDR3 region has 16 residues. After removal of 3 bases from V and 2 bases from J, the junction contained 5 bases not matched to a gene. In DNA form, the CDR3 reads TGTGCCAGCAGTGAGGGGACAGGGATTGGCAATCAGCCCCAGCATTTT. Amino acid sequence: CASSEGTGIGNQPQHF.

The chain has TRBV7-9 and TRBJ1-3, with D uncertain. CDR1 and CDR2 from the germline V gene are SEHNR and FQNEAQ (reference sequence). This CDR3 has 15 residues. Trimming stripped 4 bases from V and 0 bases from J, with 10 bases between. The CDR3 spells CASSSVRRSGNTIYF. The CDR3 nucleotides read TGTGCCAGCAGCTCTGTCAGACGCTCTGGAAACACCATATATTTT.

The sample holds many counts of this clonotype. CDR3 sequence (DNA): TGTGCCAGCAGCACCCCTCGCGGGGGGCTAGGAACTGAAGCTTTCTTT. It encodes CASSTPRGGLGTEAFF. V and J are TRBV9 and TRBJ1-1, with D possibly matching TRBD1 (6 bases). The CDR3 is 16 amino acids. CDR1 is SGDLS and CDR2 is YYNGEE in the germline V gene. V was cut by 4 bases and J by 5 bases, with 21 bases left in between.

This clonotype was detected many times. The genes are TRBV5-1 and TRBJ1-6; D is uncertain. V lost 0 bases and J 9 bases, leaving 10 bases between the germline ends. Germline lookup yields CDR1 SGHRS and CDR2 YFSETQ. This CDR3 contains 14 residues. The DNA for the CDR3 is TGCGCCAGCAGCTTGGTATGGGAAGGTTCACCCCTCCACTTT. Translated: CASSLVWEGSPLHF.

A word on this clonotype: One base away lies a much larger clone, so this may be a sequencing read error. The chain carries TRBV28 and TRBJ2-3, with 10 bases matching TRBD1. Germline loops: CDR1 MDHEN, CDR2 SYDVKM. The CDR3 contains 14 residues. J lost 6 bases, V lost 6 bases, and 6 bases had no gene match. The CDR3 here is CASRVTGGADTQYF. CDR3 nucleotide sequence: TGTGCCAGCAGGGTGACAGGGGGCGCGGATACGCAGTATTTT.

This clonotype was counted between two and nine times. The chain recombines TRBV4-1 with TRBJ2-5, with D maybe TRBD2 (5 bases). CDR1 MGHRA and CDR2 YSYEKL come from the germline V gene. This CDR3 region has 15 residues. V lost 0 bases to trimming and J lost 5 bases, with 13 bases between them. CDR3 region: CASSQETITGETQYF. The CDR3 DNA follows: TGCGCCAGCAGCCAAGAGACGATCACGGGGGAGACCCAGTACTTC.

In this sample, this clonotype turned up many times. The V call is TRBV19, the J call TRBJ2-7, with D perhaps TRBD1 (5 bases). In germline, CDR1 is LNHDA, CDR2 SQIVND (reference sequence). V lost 5 bases and J 5 bases, leaving 16 bases between the germline ends. The CDR3 spans 14 residues. CDR3 region: CASSVPWGKDEQYF. DNA for the CDR3: TGTGCCAGTAGTGTCCCGTGGGGCAAGGACGAGCAGTACTTC.

There are many counts of this clonotype. This chain joins TRBV7-9 and TRBJ2-2; D remains ambiguous. Germline V gene lookup returns CDR1 SEHNR and CDR2 FQNEAQ (reference sequence). CDR3 length: 13 residues. The V end lost 5 bases, the J end lost 5 bases, and 9 bases lay between the germline ends. CDR3 sequence reads: CASSPPLTGELFF. The CDR3 nucleotides read TGTGCCAGCAGCCCCCCCCTGACCGGGGAGCTGTTTTTT.

This clonotype was seen repeatedly, ten times or more. This rearrangement joins TRBV4-3 to TRBJ2-1; 8 nucleotides align to TRBD2. The CDR3 contains 15 residues. V shed 2 bases and J 4 bases; nucleotides not matched to a gene: 4. Germline V CDR1 and CDR2: LGHNA, YSLEER. The DNA of the CDR3 is TGCGCCAGCAGCCAACTTAGCGGGGCTTACAATGAGCAGTTCTTC. This encodes CASSQLSGAYNEQFF.

This clonotype was observed a handful of times. The chain recombines TRBV6-2 or TRBV6-3 with TRBJ2-7; D remains ambiguous. Per germline, CDR1 MNHEY and CDR2 SVGEGT. The CDR3 runs to 12 residues. The V end lost 6 bases, the J end lost 3 bases, and 9 bases lay between the germline ends. The CDR3, as DNA: TGTGCCAGCAGCCACCGGTACTACGAGCAGTACTTC. Residues: CASSHRYYEQYF.

The sample holds a few counts of this clonotype. The chain recombines TRBV7-9 with TRBJ1-1; D remains unclear. This CDR3 is built from 15 residues. The germline gives CDR1 SEHNR, CDR2 FQNEAQ (reference sequence). The ends were cut back, 0 bases at V and 3 bases at J, with 11 bases in the middle. The CDR3 DNA is TGTGCCAGCAGCTTAGCGGGAGGACGGGACACTGAAGCTTTCTTT. It encodes CASSLAGGRDTEAFF.

This clonotype was seen only a few times. The V and J genes are TRBV30 and TRBJ2-7; D remains ambiguous. The CDR3 is made up of 11 amino acids. Trimming took 4 bases from V and 3 from J, leaving 7 bases between them. Germline CDR1 reads GTSNPN; CDR2 reads SVGIG (reference sequence). The CDR3 sequence: CAWTDRYEQYF. CDR3 bases: TGTGCCTGGACCGACCGCTACGAGCAGTACTTC.

This clonotype showed up many times. This chain connects TRBV6-5 to TRBJ2-3, with D hard to call. The CDR3 is 18 residues long. Trimming took off 0 bases at V and 2 bases at J, with 18 bases between the two ends. Germline values: CDR1 MNHEY, CDR2 SVGAGI. CDR3: CASSYSSLGRQPTDTQYF. The CDR3, as DNA: TGTGCCAGCAGTTACTCGTCTTTGGGCAGACAACCCACAGATACGCAGTATTTT.

As to this clonotype: This could be a read error, since a much larger clone is one nucleotide away. The V gene is TRBV24-1, the J gene TRBJ2-3; tentatively, D is TRBD2 (6 bases). CDR3 length: 15 amino acids. With 3 bases removed from V and 2 bases from J, the gap between germline ends came to 11 bases. From germline, CDR1 is KGHDR and CDR2 SFDVKD. Written as DNA, the CDR3 is TGTGCCACCAGTGATATGGGACTTTCCACAGATACGCAGTATTTT. This codes for CATSDMGLSTDTQYF.

Details on this clonotype: This may arise from a read error, as a much more abundant clone is one base away. V and J are TRBV6-2 or TRBV6-3 and TRBJ2-5, with 8 bases that match TRBD2. Losses at the gene ends were 2 bases for V and 1 base for J; bases not matched to a gene: 12. The germline CDR1 and CDR2 sequences are MNHEY and SVGEGT. This CDR3 spans 18 amino acids. For the CDR3, the DNA is TGTGCCAGCAGTTACCCGAAGACGGGAGGGCCTTCCCAAGAGACCCAGTACTTC. Residues: CASSYPKTGGPSQETQYF.

This clonotype was counted many times. This CDR3 reads CASSFGISGAFF. The DNA for the CDR3 is TGTGCCAGCAGTTTCGGGATCTCGGGAGCTTTCTTT. This sequence joins TRBV12-3 or TRBV12-4 and TRBJ1-1, with D unclear. Trimming cost V 3 bases and J 10 bases, with 12 bases left between them. The CDR3 length is 12 residues.

Remarks on this clonotype: A read error may produce the germline difference seen at one junction end. The chain uses TRBV13 and TRBJ2-3, with 10 bases matching TRBD2. This CDR3 is 17 amino acids long. CDR1 and CDR2 (germline): PRHDT, FYEKMQ (reference sequence). CDR3 amino acids: CASSPLASGGSTDTQCF. CDR3 DNA: TGTGCCAGCAGCCCTCTTGCTAGCGGGGGTAGCACAGATACGCAGTGTTTT.

At least ten counts were recorded for this clonotype. The chain couples TRBV6-2 or TRBV6-3 to TRBJ1-5, with D hard to call. V lost 5 bases to trimming and J lost 4 bases, with 18 bases between them. Germline CDR1 is MNHEY and CDR2 is SVGEGT. This CDR3 has 16 amino acids. CDR3 region: CASSPLELAANQPQHF. CDR3 in DNA: TGTGCCAGCAGTCCTCTTGAGTTGGCAGCTAATCAGCCCCAGCATTTT.

This clonotype was observed many times. V usage is TRBV29-1 and J usage is TRBJ2-5, with TRBD1 matching over 7 bases. Germline V gene data show CDR1 as SQVTM and CDR2 as ANQGSEA. The CDR3 contains 13 residues. V was clipped by 4 bases and J by 4 bases; unmatched bases: 6. CDR3 sequence (DNA): TGCAGCGTTGCATTACAGGGGAGAGAGACCCAGTACTTC. Amino acids: CSVALQGRETQYF.

In this sample, this clonotype turned up many times. The chain carries TRBV28 and TRBJ2-7; TRBD1 aligns across 10 bases. The CDR3 has 14 amino acids. Looked up from germline, CDR1 is MDHEN and CDR2 is SYDVKM. V gave up 7 bases and J gave up 4 bases; unmatched junction bases: 7. Written as DNA, the CDR3 is TGTGCCAGCAACCCGACAGGGGGCTTTTACGAGCAGTACTTC. Translated: CASNPTGGFYEQYF.

This rearrangement joins TRBV2 to TRBJ2-5; 12 bases map to TRBD2. Losses at the gene ends were 5 bases for V and 1 base for J; bases not matched to a gene: 2. The CDR3 has 15 residues. Germline CDR1 and CDR2: SNHLY and FYNNEI. The CDR3 protein is CASSWTSGIQETQYF. The CDR3 nucleotides are TGTGCCAGCAGTTGGACTAGCGGGATCCAAGAGACCCAGTACTTC.

This clonotype was counted at least ten times. The chain combines TRBV28 with TRBJ1-5, with 9 bases lining up with TRBD1. Unmatched junction bases numbered 16, after V lost 6 bases and J lost 4 bases. This CDR3 contains 18 residues. Germline assignment: CDR1 MDHEN and CDR2 SYDVKM. DNA for the CDR3: TGTGCCAGCAGCTTCCCCGCGGACAGGGGTTTTAGTAATCAGCCCCAGCATTTT. Protein sequence: CASSFPADRGFSNQPQHF. Variable domain in full (rest from reference TRBV28 and TRBJ1-5): DVKVTQSSRYLVKRTGEKVFLECVQDMDHENMFWYRQDPGLGLRLIYFSYDVKMKEKGDIPEGYSVSREKKERFSLILESASTNQTSMYLCASSFPADRGFSNQPQHFGDGTRLSIL.